A selection of T cell receptor beta chains follows, all from one sample in a study of chemoradiotherapy in HPV16-positive cancers. Produced via immunoSEQ multiplex PCR; TCRdb's table is partial and in-frame only. The table has about 12,000 clones, roughly 71% seen once. This material was obtained from a patient who underwent chemoradiotherapy. Receptors were obtained from a human donor with HPV-associated anogenital cancer. The CDR3 runs from the conserved cysteine through the conserved F or W. D genes are given only for firm matches. The size field is filled for only some rows; it gives once, few, many or a size class.

V,D,J,size,DNA,CDR3
TRBV6-6,NA,TRBJ1-4,NA,TGTGCCAGCAGTAACACAGGGTTGAGCGAAAAACTGTTTTTT,CASSNTGLSEKLFF
TRBV6-5,NA,TRBJ2-7,NA,TGTGCCAGCAGTTACTCGGAACAGTACGAGCAGTACTTC,CASSYSEQYEQYF
TRBV4-1,NA,TRBJ2-1,NA,TGCGCCAGCAGCCAGGCATTGGTGGTATACAATGAGCAGTTCTTC,CASSQALVVYNEQFF
TRBV28,NA,TRBJ1-2,NA,TGTGCCAGCAGTTTACCCGGGGGCCGGGGGATAAACTATGGCTACACCTTC,CASSLPGGRGINYGYTF
TRBV4-2,TRBD2,TRBJ2-3,few,TGTGCCAGCAGCCAAGATGACCTAGCGGGAGCAGATACGCAGTATTTT,CASSQDDLAGADTQYF
TRBV7-9,TRBD2,TRBJ2-2,NA,TGTGCCAGCAGCCATGACCGGACGGGGACTAGCGGGAATACCGGGGAGCTGTTTTTT,CASSHDRTGTSGNTGELFF
TRBV5-4,NA,TRBJ2-7,NA,TGTGCCAGCAGCTTGGAAGGACAGATCTCCTACGAGCAGTACTTC,CASSLEGQISYEQYF
TRBV27,TRBD1,TRBJ2-7,few,TGTGCCAGCAGTTTATTTAGGACAGGGGGCTACGAGCAGTACTTC,CASSLFRTGGYEQYF
TRBV28,NA,TRBJ1-1,NA,TGTGCCAGCAGCTCTACAGCGAACACTGAAGCTTTCTTT,CASSSTANTEAFF
TRBV12-5,NA,TRBJ2-1,once,TGTGCTAGTGTTTCGGAGGGGTACAATGAGCAGTTCTTC,CASVSEGYNEQFF
TRBV7-2,TRBD1,TRBJ2-3,NA,TGTGCCAGCAGCCAGGACAGGGGGCTCGATACGCAGTATTTT,CASSQDRGLDTQYF
TRBV15,NA,TRBJ2-1,NA,TGTGCCACCAGCAGAGATCGGCAAGGGGGCAATGAGCAGTTCTTC,CATSRDRQGGNEQFF
TRBV28,NA,TRBJ2-7,NA,TGTGCCAGCAGCCCAAATATCCCACAGGGTCCTTTCTCCTACGAGCAGTACTTC,CASSPNIPQGPFSYEQYF
TRBV5-6,NA,TRBJ1-4,NA,TGTGCCAGCAGCTCGGACGGACGGGATGAAAAACTGTTTTTT,CASSSDGRDEKLFF
TRBV28,NA,TRBJ2-5,NA,TGTGCCAGCAGTGGACAGCAAGAGACCCAGTACTTC,CASSGQQETQYF
TRBV7-9,TRBD2,TRBJ2-1,few,TGTGCCAGCAGCTCTCAGCGGGACCCGACTTCCTACAATGAGCAGTTCTTC,CASSSQRDPTSYNEQFF
TRBV4-3,NA,TRBJ1-5,once,TGCGCCAGCAGCCAAGACAGGGACGACTATCAGCCCCAGCATTTT,CASSQDRDDYQPQHF
TRBV7-9,NA,TRBJ2-7,few,TGTGCCAGCAGCTTAGGGACATTCGACGAGCAGTACTTC,CASSLGTFDEQYF
TRBV29-1,NA,TRBJ1-1,NA,TGCAGCGTTGTCTACTATAGGGGAACTGAAGCTTTCTTT,CSVVYYRGTEAFF
TRBV27,TRBD1,TRBJ1-4,few,TGTGCCAGCAGTTCTACCTCTTGGGACAGGGTCGATGAAAAACTGTTTTTT,CASSSTSWDRVDEKLFF
TRBV7-2,TRBD1,TRBJ2-1,NA,TGTGCCAGCAGCCTGGGACAGACTTACAATGAGCAGTTCTTC,CASSLGQTYNEQFF
TRBV19,TRBD1,TRBJ1-2,NA,TGTGCCAGTAGGTCGACAGGGGCGATAATCCACTATGGCTACACCTTC,CASRSTGAIIHYGYTF
TRBV10-3,NA,TRBJ1-3,few,TGTGCCATCAGTGGGTTGAGCTCTGGAAACACCATATATTTT,CAISGLSSGNTIYF
TRBV7-3,NA,TRBJ2-1,NA,TGTGCCAGCAGCCCCTCCCGAGGGAGGAGCTCCTACAATGAGCAGTTCTTC,CASSPSRGRSSYNEQFF
TRBV5-1,NA,TRBJ2-3,medium-sized,TGCGCCAGCAGCTTGGGGCTTTACGGCACAGATACGCAGTATTTT,CASSLGLYGTDTQYF
TRBV23-1,NA,TRBJ2-2,NA,TGCGCCAGCAGTCAATCCGAGTGGTACTTGAACACCGGGGAGCTGTTTTTT,CASSQSEWYLNTGELFF
TRBV5-4,TRBD1,TRBJ2-7,few,TGTGCCACCACCACCGGGACAGGGCCCTACGAGCAGTACTTC,CATTTGTGPYEQYF
TRBV10-3,TRBD2,TRBJ2-1,NA,TGTGCCATCAGTGCACCCTCGGGGGGGACACCCCTTAAGCAGGAGCAGTTCTTC,CAISAPSGGTPLKQEQFF
TRBV4-1,NA,TRBJ2-7,NA,TGCGCCAGCAGCCAAGGGGTCCTACTGTCGACCTACGAGCAGTACTTC,CASSQGVLLSTYEQYF
TRBV30,NA,TRBJ1-5,few,TGTGCCTGGAGTAGGGACACCAGAAACGGACAGCCCCAGCATTTT,CAWSRDTRNGQPQHF
TRBV5-1,NA,TRBJ1-3,few,TGCGCCAGCAGCTTGACAGTCTCTGGAAACACCATATATTTT,CASSLTVSGNTIYF
TRBV4-1,NA,TRBJ2-1,NA,TGCGCCAGCAGCCAAGCGTCCGGGACATCCTTCAATGAGCAGTTCTTC,CASSQASGTSFNEQFF
TRBV7-3,NA,TRBJ2-1,NA,TGTGCCAGCAGCTTTGGACAGTACAATGAGCAGTTCTTC,CASSFGQYNEQFF
TRBV18,NA,TRBJ1-1,NA,TGTGCCAGCTCACCCAATCGAGAAGCTTTCTTT,CASSPNREAFF
TRBV9,TRBD2,TRBJ2-1,NA,TGTGCCAGCAGCCTAGGTCTGGCGGGAGCGTCCTACAATGAGCAGTTCTTC,CASSLGLAGASYNEQFF
TRBV7-2,NA,TRBJ2-5,NA,TGTGCCAGCAGCTTACGAGCGCCCCGGGAAGAGACCCAGTACTTC,CASSLRAPREETQYF
TRBV14,NA,TRBJ1-3,few,TGTGCCAGCAGCCCGGACAGACCCCCCGCCATATATTTT,CASSPDRPPAIYF
TRBV2,TRBD1,TRBJ2-3,NA,TGTGCCAGCCTCCCGGACAGGGGTCGGACAGATACGCAGTATTTT,CASLPDRGRTDTQYF
TRBV7-2,TRBD2,TRBJ2-5,NA,TGTGCCAGCAGCCCTAGCGGCTGGGAGACCCAGTACTTC,CASSPSGWETQYF
TRBV6-1,TRBD1,TRBJ2-2,NA,TGTGCCAGCAGACTCGGGACAGGGACGGGGGAGCTGTTTTTT,CASRLGTGTGELFF
TRBV27,TRBD1,TRBJ2-1,NA,TGTGCCAGCAGTGCACGGACAGGGGGCGGTGAGCAGTTCTTC,CASSARTGGGEQFF
TRBV2,NA,TRBJ2-7,few,TGTGCCAGTACGGGGCTCTACTACGAGCAGTACTTC,CASTGLYYEQYF
TRBV4-2,NA,TRBJ2-1,few,TGTGCCAGCTCCCCTTCCAATGAGCAGTTCTTC,CASSPSNEQFF
TRBV5-5,TRBD2,TRBJ2-1,once,TGTGCCAGCAGCTTGGGGCTAGCGGGGTTTAATGAGCAGTTCTTC,CASSLGLAGFNEQFF
TRBV4-3,TRBD2,TRBJ2-2,NA,TGCGCCAGCAGCCAAGAAGCGGGAGTAGCTATTGGGGAGCTGTTTTTT,CASSQEAGVAIGELFF
TRBV28,TRBD2,TRBJ2-7,NA,TGTGCCAGCAGTGTCACTAGCGGGAGTTACGAGCAGTACTTC,CASSVTSGSYEQYF
TRBV11-2,TRBD1,TRBJ1-1,NA,TGTGCCAGCAGCTCAGGACAGGGGTCTACTGAAGCTTTCTTT,CASSSGQGSTEAFF
TRBV5-5,TRBD1,TRBJ2-7,NA,TGTGCCAGCAGCTGGACAGGGGCCGAGCAGTACTTC,CASSWTGAEQYF
TRBV19,TRBD2,TRBJ2-1,NA,TGTGCCAGTAGTAGGACTAGCGATGAGCAGTTCTTC,CASSRTSDEQFF
TRBV19,TRBD1,TRBJ2-2,NA,TGTGCCAGTAGTAAGGACAGGGGAACGAACACCGGGGAGCTGTTTTTT,CASSKDRGTNTGELFF
TRBV7-6,NA,TRBJ2-1,NA,TGTGCCAGCATCCCACTGAGCGAGAGGGGTAACAATGAGCAGTTCTTC,CASIPLSERGNNEQFF
TRBV18,NA,TRBJ2-7,few,TGTGCCAGCTCACCGGACAGCAGAGATAGGGAGCAGTACTTC,CASSPDSRDREQYF
TRBV28,NA,TRBJ1-2,once,TGTGCCAGCAGGAGGGATGTGGGGACCTATGGCTACACCTTC,CASRRDVGTYGYTF
TRBV5-4,NA,TRBJ1-1,NA,TGTGCCAGCAGCGCGTTCCGGGTCGGGGGTAGGAACACTGAAGCTTTCTTT,CASSAFRVGGRNTEAFF
TRBV29-1,NA,TRBJ1-1,once,TGCAGCGTTGAATACCCCCAGGTGGGGGCTGAAGCTTTCTTT,CSVEYPQVGAEAFF
TRBV11-2,NA,TRBJ2-1,NA,TGTGCCAGCAGCTTGGGCGCAAGTGGGAACAATGAGCAGTTCTTC,CASSLGASGNNEQFF
TRBV19,TRBD2,TRBJ2-3,NA,TGTGCCAGTACTACGGGACTAGCGACAGATACGCAGTATTTT,CASTTGLATDTQYF
TRBV28,NA,TRBJ2-2,NA,TGTGCCAGCAGTTTAGAAATCAGAACGAACACCGGGGAGCTGTTTTTT,CASSLEIRTNTGELFF
TRBV4-3,NA,TRBJ2-7,NA,TGCGCCAGCAGCCAAGATAATAACCGTAGGGAGCAGTACTTC,CASSQDNNRREQYF